This TCR beta chain was identified during a study of human T cells and chemical hapten exposure. General study points: In comparison with controls, expanded TCRs gave rise to a significantly larger number of large CDR3 similarity clusters.

Of note for this clonotype: Its cognate antigen is unknown.

As for time point: patch test 3, about 24 weeks after DPC sensitization. As to treatment: therapeutic diphenylcyclopropenone sensitization with weekly scalp DPC. Germline V gives CDR1 SGHRS, CDR2 YFSETQ. The CDR3 extends over 16 amino acids. The V and J ends lost 1 base and 1 base, in that order; junction bases with no gene match: 5. TCRdb reanalysed the RACE reads using MiXCR and keeps one entry per CDR3 protein. The sample lists approximately 88,000 distinct CDR3 sequences, 10% to 15% occurring once. The material was whole blood, obtained in connection with sensitization to the hapten diphenylcyclopropenone (DPC). This TCR was recovered from a woman aged 45 to 65 with alopecia areata. Some clones in this sample may be carry-over from other donors' samples. This chain connects TRBV5-1 to TRBJ2-7, with 10 bases matching TRBD2. The CDR3 spells CASSLTSGDPSYEQYF. The CDR3 bases are TGCGCCAGCAGCTTGACTAGCGGGGACCCTTCCTACGAGCAGTACTTC.